This TCR beta chain was identified during a study of PD-L1 blockade in urothelial cancer. The overall study: Administration of atezolizumab to patients began at some point between 2013 and 2014, at 1,200 mg intravenously every 3 weeks. When blood samples were assessed, the median T cell count was around 140,000.

Time point described: peripheral blood 6 weeks after treatment start. The CDR3 is made up of 15 amino acids. Germline CDR1 is LNHDA and CDR2 is SQIVND (reference sequence). V was shortened by 4 bases and J by 3 bases, with 15 bases between the two germline ends. Profiling relied on immunoSEQ multiplex PCR, and the TCRdb table lists in-frame clones only, not all of them. The top ten hold approximately 13% of the sample, which has around 47,000 clones, roughly four fifths seen once. V usage is TRBV19 and J usage is TRBJ1-1; maybe TRBD1 (6 bases). The material was PBMCs, obtained around atezolizumab (anti-PD-L1) treatment. This TCR was recovered from a man between 60 and 70 years old with urothelial cancer. Here the CDR3 DNA reads TGTGCCAGTAGTACTCTCGACAGGCCGGACACTGAAGCTTTCTTT. Amino acid sequence: CASSTLDRPDTEAFF.